One sample yielded the 8 T cell receptor beta chains listed below, sequenced in a study of technical replicates of blood from four donors. Profiling relied on immunoSEQ multiplex PCR, and the TCRdb table lists in-frame clones only, not all of them. The table shows roughly 80,000 clones, with around 94% occurring only once. Input material: T cells isolated from PBMCs. Every receptor here comes from a human donor in good health.

The chain links TRBV6-5 to TRBJ2-7; maybe TRBD1 (6 bases). Germline CDR1 and CDR2: MNHEY and SVGAGI. CDR3 length: 14 residues. Deletions cut 5 bases from V and 2 bases from J, with 13 bases between. The CDR3, as DNA: TGTGCCAGCAGTGAAGACAGGTTTCCCTACGAGCAGTACTTC. Protein product: CASSEDRFPYEQYF.

This chain joins TRBV7-3 and TRBJ2-2, with 7 nucleotides matching TRBD1. Germline-derived CDR1 and CDR2 are SGHTA and FQGTGA. The V and J ends lost 5 bases and 1 base, in that order; junction bases with no gene match: 1. The CDR3 loop spans 14 amino acids. The CDR3 DNA is TGTGCCAGCAGCCGACAGGGGAACACCGGGGAGCTGTTTTTT. Translating gives CASSRQGNTGELFF.

The CDR3 protein is CASSLVSRGTGVETQYF. CDR3 bases: TGTGCCAGCAGCTTAGTCAGCCGGGGGACAGGGGTTGAGACCCAGTACTTC. The chain joins TRBV7-3 to TRBJ2-5; TRBD1 aligns across 10 bases. Germline V gives CDR1 SGHTA, CDR2 FQGTGA. V gave up 2 bases and J gave up 5 bases; unmatched junction bases: 11. The CDR3 is made up of 17 amino acids.

The J gene is TRBJ2-7, the V gene TRBV30; TRBD1 matches at 8 bases. The germline gives CDR1 GTSNPN, CDR2 SVGIG (reference sequence). This CDR3 is 11 amino acids long. Unmatched junction bases numbered 3, after V lost 5 bases and J lost 6 bases. The CDR3 loop is CAWGQGPEQYF. DNA of the CDR3: TGTGCCTGGGGACAGGGCCCCGAGCAGTACTTC.

This clone was seen a few times. The V and J genes are TRBV5-4 and TRBJ1-1; a possible D gene is TRBD1 (6 bases). Germline V gene data show CDR1 as SGHNT and CDR2 as YYREEE (reference sequence). The ends were cut back, 2 bases at V and 0 bases at J, with 14 bases in the middle. The CDR3 covers 16 residues. The CDR3 region has the DNA TGTGCCAGCAGCTTATTTCGGGGGGCCATGAACACTGAAGCTTTCTTT. Translating gives CASSLFRGAMNTEAFF. Complete variable domain (other parts from reference TRBV5-4 and TRBJ1-1): ETGVTQSPTHLIKTRGQQVTLRCSSQSGHNTVSWYQQALGQGPQFIFQYYREEENGRGNFPPRFSGLQFPNYSSELNVNALELDDSALYLCASSLFRGAMNTEAFFGQGTRLTVV.

The CDR3 nucleotides are TGTGCCAGCAGCCAGGGACCTAGGGGGCGGTACAATGAGCAGTTCTTC. Its protein product is CASSQGPRGRYNEQFF. The chain couples TRBV14 to TRBJ2-1; TRBD1 agrees at 7 bases. V lost 3 bases, J lost 4 bases, and 9 bases stayed unmatched. Germline V lookup: CDR1 SGHDN, CDR2 FVKESK. The CDR3 loop spans 16 amino acids.

The V call is TRBV7-9, the J call TRBJ2-3, with 11 bases identical to TRBD2. With V trimmed by 2 bases and J by 2 bases, 9 bases remained unmatched. CDR1 and CDR2 (germline): SEHNR, FQNEAQ (reference sequence). The CDR3 is 18 residues long. The chain's CDR3 is CASSLKGGLAAITDTQYF. The CDR3 bases are TGTGCCAGCAGCTTAAAAGGGGGACTAGCGGCCATCACAGATACGCAGTATTTT.

The CDR3 DNA sequence: TGTGCCAGCAGCTTTTCCGGGGGAATCAAGCAGTACTTC. It yields the protein CASSFSGGIKQYF. The chain recombines TRBV14 with TRBJ2-7, with a tentative D call TRBD2 (6 bases). Germline V CDR1 and CDR2: SGHDN, FVKESK. V was clipped by 5 bases and J by 8 bases, with 16 bases between them. This CDR3 is 13 amino acids long.